This TCR beta chain was identified in a study of early T cells in non-severe SARS-CoV-2 infection. CDR3 size: 14 residues. The germline gives CDR1 MNHEY, CDR2 SVGAGI. The ends were cut back, 3 bases at V and 3 bases at J, with 6 bases in the middle. Attachment of unique molecular identifiers to individual cDNA molecules was performed. Using its own MiXCR run on the 5' RACE reads, TCRdb lists one record per CDR3 protein. The sample consists of 50,000 or so distinct CDR3 sequences, 14% to 15% of them appearing once. The sequenced sample was whole blood, obtained at baseline. The source is an adult who was a healthcare worker with PCR-confirmed SARS-CoV-2 infection or an uninfected control (not recorded which). V is TRBV6-5 and J is TRBJ1-6; D not resolved. CDR3 residues: CASSYYSYNSPLHF. The CDR3 nucleotides are TGTGCCAGCAGTTATTACAGCTATAATTCACCCCTCCACTTT.